This passage covers 8 T cell receptor beta chains from one sample sequenced in a study of shared clonotypes between healthy human individuals. Assay used: immunoSEQ multiplex PCR; TCRdb lists only in-frame clones, some missing. Counted here are about 380,000 clones, just over 95% occurring once; the ten biggest clones make up approximately 0.32%. The material sequenced was memory CD8+ T cells sorted from blood. Subset given: CD45RO+ cells pooled with CCR7-negative TemRA cells. All receptors derive from a young man in good health.

The J gene is TRBJ2-5, the V gene TRBV28; D is unresolved. The CDR3 sequence is 12 residues long. Germline CDR1 and CDR2: MDHEN and SYDVKM. V lost 2 bases, J lost 11 bases, and 12 bases lay in between. Here the CDR3 reads CASSLVLGEQYF. For the CDR3, the DNA is TGTGCCAGCAGTTTAGTCCTGGGTGAGCAGTACTTC.

The J gene is TRBJ2-2, the V gene TRBV27; D call uncertain. The ends were cut back, 8 bases at V and 5 bases at J, with 21 bases in the middle. CDR1 and CDR2 from the germline V gene are MNHEY and SMNVEV (reference sequence). The CDR3 is 16 residues long. The CDR3 DNA follows: TGTGCCAGCGCCCCGACCACGCTGAGTAGGACCGGGGAGCTGTTTTTT. This encodes CASAPTTLSRTGELFF.

This chain links TRBV5-4 with TRBJ2-3; D possibly corresponds to TRBD2 (6 bases). This CDR3 has 14 residues. CDR1 and CDR2 (germline): SGHNT, YYREEE (reference sequence). Deletions cut 0 bases from V and 5 bases from J, with 10 bases between. The CDR3 region is CASSLVDGGDTQYF. The CDR3 DNA reads as TGTGCCAGCAGCTTGGTGGACGGGGGAGATACGCAGTATTTT.

This clone was seen a single time. Here the CDR3 reads CSGKRTGELFF. In nucleotides, the CDR3 is TGCAGCGGAAAGAGGACCGGGGAGCTGTTTTTT. The V call is TRBV29-1, the J call TRBJ2-2; D remains unclear. The CDR3 length is 11 residues. With 7 bases removed from V and 5 bases from J, the gap between germline ends came to 8 bases. CDR1 SQVTM and CDR2 ANQGSEA come from the germline V gene.

This chain's CDR3 is CASSIDLGLAGATDTQYF. The CDR3 DNA sequence: TGTGCCAGTAGTATAGATTTAGGCCTAGCGGGAGCCACAGATACGCAGTATTTT. V usage is TRBV19 and J usage is TRBJ2-3, with 10 bases that match TRBD2. The CDR3 has 18 residues. V was pared by 0 bases and J by 2 bases, with 8 bases of the junction left unmatched. Germline CDR1 is LNHDA and CDR2 is SQIVND (reference sequence).

The chain couples TRBV30 to TRBJ2-3, with 11 bases matching TRBD2. The CDR3 spans 14 residues. Germline trimming cut 0 bases from V and 8 bases from J; bases unmatched to any gene: 4. In germline, CDR1 is GTSNPN, CDR2 SVGIG (reference sequence). In DNA, the CDR3 is TGTGCCTGGAGTGTACGGCTAGCGGGAGGTACGCAGTATTTT. Translating it yields CAWSVRLAGGTQYF.

The J gene is TRBJ2-7, the V gene TRBV25-1; 16 bases line up with TRBD2. The CDR3 is made up of 16 amino acids. Germline CDR1 reads MGHDK; CDR2 reads SYGVNS. J lost 4 bases, V lost 3 bases, and 3 bases had no gene match. CDR3 sequence reads: CASSEGLAGGSYEQYF. The DNA of the CDR3 is TGTGCCAGCAGTGAGGGACTAGCGGGAGGGAGTTACGAGCAGTACTTC.

On this clone itself: Other DNA sequences in this sample translate to the same CDR3. J is TRBJ2-7 and V is TRBV30; D ambiguous. The CDR3 runs to 12 residues. The V gene's germline CDR1 is GTSNPN and CDR2 SVGIG (reference sequence). V was clipped by 2 bases and J by 0 bases, with 5 bases between them. CDR3 in amino acids: CAWSLVSYEQYF. CDR3 sequence (DNA): TGTGCCTGGAGTCTTGTCTCCTACGAGCAGTACTTC.